These 8 T cell receptor beta chains came from one sample sequenced in a study of T-cell memory formation after mild COVID-19. TCRdb analysed the 5' RACE reads with MiXCR anew, one entry per CDR3 protein. Among around 62,000 distinct CDR3 sequences listed, roughly 25% were seen once. The sequenced sample was PBMCs or a T cell subset sorted from them (not recorded which). These receptor sequences come from a man aged 18 to 30 who had mild COVID-19 (a few samples of this study predate the infection). Cell type and time point are not known.

The chain carries TRBV7-2 and TRBJ1-2; TRBD1 agrees at 8 bases. Trimming cost V 0 bases and J 6 bases; bases outside gene matches: 6. The CDR3 loop spans 15 amino acids. Germline V gene lookup returns CDR1 SGHTA and CDR2 FQGNSA. CDR3 DNA: TGTGCCAGCAGCTTAGCCTGGACAGGGTCGGATGGCTACACCTTC. It encodes CASSLAWTGSDGYTF.

A single count supports this clonotype. The chain couples TRBV6-6 to TRBJ2-3; D remains unclear. Germline V CDR1 and CDR2: MNHNY, SVGAGI (reference sequence). This CDR3 is built from 12 residues. Trimming took 0 bases from V and 6 from J, leaving 4 bases between them. The CDR3 coding sequence is TGTGCCAGCAGTTACTCGGTTGATACGCAGTATTTT. Protein product: CASSYSVDTQYF.

In this sample, this clonotype turned up a few times. This chain connects TRBV7-9 to TRBJ2-3; 9 bases fit TRBD1. This CDR3 is built from 17 residues. Germline V gene lookup returns CDR1 SEHNR and CDR2 FQNEAQ (reference sequence). V gave up 6 bases and J gave up 4 bases; unmatched junction bases: 14. This CDR3 reads CASSTYRGRLDADTQYF. In DNA, the CDR3 is TGTGCCAGCAGTACCTACAGGGGGCGACTTGACGCAGATACGCAGTATTTT.

This chain joins TRBV4-2 and TRBJ2-3, with 11 positions matching TRBD1. In germline, CDR1 is LGHNA, CDR2 YNFKEQ. The CDR3 is 15 residues long. Trimming cost V 1 base and J 4 bases; bases outside gene matches: 1. DNA of the CDR3: TGTGCCAGCAGCCAAGGGACAGGGGGCGCAGATACGCAGTATTTT. It translates to CASSQGTGGADTQYF.

J is TRBJ2-7 and V is TRBV7-2, with 7 bases matching TRBD2. This CDR3 comprises 14 residues. Trimming took 5 bases from V and 2 from J; bases not matched to a gene: 6. Germline V gives CDR1 SGHTA, CDR2 FQGNSA. The CDR3 DNA is TGTGCCAGCAGCCCTGTGCGGGGGACCTACGAGCAGTACTTC. Amino acid sequence: CASSPVRGTYEQYF. The full variable domain, with the rest looked up from reference TRBV7-2 and TRBJ2-7, is GAGVSQSPSNKVTEKGKDVELRCDPISGHTALYWYRQSLGQGLEFLIYFQGNSAPDKSGLPSDRFSAERTGGSVSTLTIQRTQQEDSAVYLCASSPVRGTYEQYFGPGTRLTVT.

This clonotype was recorded a few times. CDR3 sequence (DNA): TGTGCCAGCAGCTTGGACGGGCCGGAGACCCAGTACTTC. Its translation: CASSLDGPETQYF. The V call is TRBV5-6, the J call TRBJ2-5; no firm D call. CDR3 length equals 13 residues. CDR1 is SGHDT and CDR2 is YYEEEE in the germline V gene. The V end was cut by 0 bases, the J end by 5 bases, with 8 bases between.

The chain carries TRBV6-7 and TRBJ1-1, with unresolved D. TRBV6-7 is an ORF, and what it does is uncertain. This CDR3 has 10 amino acids. V was cut by 3 bases and J by 10 bases, with 6 bases left in between. The chain's CDR3 is CASSYNGAFF. The CDR3 DNA sequence: TGTGCCAGCAGTTATAATGGAGCTTTCTTT.

The rearrangement joins TRBV15 to TRBJ2-3, with D possibly matching TRBD1 (6 bases). With 1 base removed from V and 4 bases from J, the gap between germline ends came to 12 bases. CDR1 is LNHNV and CDR2 is YYDKDF in the germline V gene (reference sequence). The CDR3 totals 15 residues. The CDR3 reads CATSRVGGPADTQYF. The DNA for the CDR3 is TGTGCCACCAGCAGAGTAGGGGGTCCGGCAGATACGCAGTATTTT.